This passage covers 8 T cell receptor beta chains from one sample sequenced in a study of beta chain features in type 1 diabetes listed by TCRdb under 2018. Library preparation employed the immunoSEQ multiplex PCR assay. The High Capacity cDNA Reverse Transcription Kit was used to reverse transcribe all of the isolated RNA, meaning that expressed TCRB transcripts were what got sequenced. TCRdb limited this immuneACCESS table to in-frame rearrangements with V and J called. A share of clones is missing; checked studies link under half to unresolved V genes, and the rest is unexplained. The sample yields under 20,000 clones; 55% were counted once. Jointly, the top ten make up around 0.48% of the sample. The sequenced material came from stem cell memory CD4+ T cells from blood. The cell subset or site label of this sample denotes: stem cell-like memory CD4+ T cells. Receptor source: a young woman in good health.

The chain uses TRBV5-1 and TRBJ2-1; perhaps TRBD2 as D (7 bases). CDR3 length: 14 residues. Germline V CDR1 and CDR2: SGHRS, YFSETQ. Trimming took 4 bases from V and 2 from J, leaving 10 bases between them. CDR3 sequence (DNA): TGCGCCAGCAGCCGGGGGGCCCCCTACAATGAGCAGTTCTTC. This sequence encodes CASSRGAPYNEQFF.

The rearrangement links TRBV9 to TRBJ1-1, with 9 bases lining up with TRBD1. The CDR3 extends over 15 amino acids. Germline CDR1 reads SGDLS; CDR2 reads YYNGEE. Trimming cost V 4 bases and J 4 bases; bases outside gene matches: 8. The CDR3 loop is CASSPPDRGATEAFF. The DNA for the CDR3 is TGTGCCAGCAGCCCCCCCGACAGGGGGGCCACTGAAGCTTTCTTT.

V is TRBV6-1 and J is TRBJ2-5, with TRBD2 matching over 8 bases. Germline CDR1 MNHNS, CDR2 SASEGT. This CDR3 is 15 amino acids long. Trimming removed 3 bases from V and 4 bases from J; junction bases left unmatched: 7. The CDR3 DNA reads TGTGCCAGCAGTGAGGGACTAGGGGCCGGAGAGACCCAGTACTTC. Its translation is CASSEGLGAGETQYF.

The chain is built from TRBV7-2 and TRBJ1-2, with TRBD1 matching 10 bases. V dropped 6 bases and J dropped 7; count of bases not matched to a gene: 14. The CDR3 covers 16 residues. The germline V gene encodes CDR1 SGHTA and CDR2 FQGNSA. The CDR3 DNA follows: TGTGCCAGCAGACTAGTTACCGGGACAGGGGTTAGTGGCTACACCTTC. It codes for CASRLVTGTGVSGYTF.

This clone showed up just a few times. The chain links TRBV30 to TRBJ2-1; unclear D gene. Germline CDR1 and CDR2: GTSNPN and SVGIG (reference sequence). Trimming took 7 bases from V and 7 from J, leaving 14 bases between them. CDR3 length: 12 amino acids. The CDR3 sequence: CAFYYFENEQFF. DNA for the CDR3: TGTGCCTTCTACTATTTTGAGAATGAGCAGTTCTTC.

The chain joins TRBV5-4 to TRBJ2-1, with 11 bases aligning to TRBD2. Trimming took 5 bases from V and 7 from J; bases not matched to a gene: 5. CDR1 is SGHNT, CDR2 YYREEE, per germline (reference sequence). The CDR3 length is 14 residues. The CDR3 here is CASRLAGGPNEQFF. The CDR3 coding sequence is TGTGCCAGCAGGTTAGCGGGGGGGCCAAATGAGCAGTTCTTC.

The gene calls are TRBV29-1 and TRBJ1-2; TRBD1 matches at 8 bases. Trimming removed 7 bases from V and 8 bases from J; junction bases left unmatched: 6. The germline gives CDR1 SQVTM, CDR2 ANQGSEA. There are 11 residues in the CDR3. The CDR3 region is CSDAGGAGYTF. The CDR3, as DNA: TGCAGCGACGCAGGGGGCGCGGGCTACACCTTC.

This clone has a handful of counts. This sequence joins TRBV30 and TRBJ2-7; tentative D call: TRBD2 (6 bases). In germline, CDR1 is GTSNPN, CDR2 SVGIG (reference sequence). The V end lost 5 bases, the J end lost 1 base, and 9 bases lay between the germline ends. The CDR3 runs 12 residues. The CDR3 loop reads CAWGRESYEQYF. In DNA form, the CDR3 reads TGTGCCTGGGGGCGGGAATCCTACGAGCAGTACTTC.